This T cell receptor (beta chain) was observed in a study of identical twins. Whole-study findings and limits: Conclusions leaned on cross-sectional statistical analysis and did not track the same donors over time. It was possible that invariant MAIT and iNKT cells partly confounded the zero-insertion analyses. Fewer insertions characterized abundant cord blood beta clonotypes, whereas memory repertoires showed none.

A note on this clonotype: Its antigen is undetermined.

Germline CDR1 MNHNS, CDR2 SASEGT. The ends were cut back, 2 bases at V and 6 bases at J, with 14 bases in the middle. The CDR3 covers 15 residues. In every case, the donor was a healthy Caucasian. TCRdb re-called the 5' RACE reads with MiXCR, one entry per CDR3 protein. This sample carries around 1.7 million distinct CDR3 sequences, around 29% of them seen once, and the ten largest clones take approximately 0.25%. The chain carries TRBV6-1 and TRBJ2-1, with a tentative D call TRBD2 (7 bases). The sequencing sample was made of cord blood. This sequence was found in a newborn girl in good health. The CDR3 nucleotides read TGTGCCAGCAGTGAACGAACGGGGGGCCGCAATGAGCAGTTCTTC. Its translation: CASSERTGGRNEQFF.